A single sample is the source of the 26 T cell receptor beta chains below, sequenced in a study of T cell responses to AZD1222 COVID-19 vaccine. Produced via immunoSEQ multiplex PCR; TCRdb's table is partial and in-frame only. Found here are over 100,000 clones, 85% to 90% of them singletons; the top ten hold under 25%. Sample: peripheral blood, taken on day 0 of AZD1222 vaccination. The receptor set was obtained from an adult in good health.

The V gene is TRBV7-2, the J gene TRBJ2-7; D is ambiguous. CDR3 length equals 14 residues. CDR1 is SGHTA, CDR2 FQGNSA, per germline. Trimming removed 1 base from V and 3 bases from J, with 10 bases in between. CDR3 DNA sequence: TGTGCCAGCAGCTTAGTAGCCACAGACTACGAGCAGTACTTC. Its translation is CASSLVATDYEQYF.

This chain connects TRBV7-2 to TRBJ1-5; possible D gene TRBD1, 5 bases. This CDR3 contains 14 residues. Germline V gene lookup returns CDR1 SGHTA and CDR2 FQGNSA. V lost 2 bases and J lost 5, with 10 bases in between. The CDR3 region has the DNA TGTGCCAGCAGCTTAATGCAGGGCGATCAGCCCCAGCATTTT. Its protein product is CASSLMQGDQPQHF. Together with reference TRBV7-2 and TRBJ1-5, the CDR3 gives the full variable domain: GAGVSQSPSNKVTEKGKDVELRCDPISGHTALYWYRQSLGQGLEFLIYFQGNSAPDKSGLPSDRFSAERTGGSVSTLTIQRTQQEDSAVYLCASSLMQGDQPQHFGDGTRLSIL.

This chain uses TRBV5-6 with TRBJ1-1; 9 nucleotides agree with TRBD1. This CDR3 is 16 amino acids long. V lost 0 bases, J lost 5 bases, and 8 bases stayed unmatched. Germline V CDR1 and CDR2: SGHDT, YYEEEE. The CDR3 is CASSLVARQGGTEAFF. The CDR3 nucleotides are TGTGCCAGCAGCTTGGTTGCTAGACAGGGGGGGACTGAAGCTTTCTTT.

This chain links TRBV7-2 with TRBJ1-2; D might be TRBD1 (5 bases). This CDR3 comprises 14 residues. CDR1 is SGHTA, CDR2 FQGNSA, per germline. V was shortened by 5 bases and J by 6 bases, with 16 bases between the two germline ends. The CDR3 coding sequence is TGTGCCAGCAGCACCACGGGGGGGGTGGATGGCTACACCTTC. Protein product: CASSTTGGVDGYTF. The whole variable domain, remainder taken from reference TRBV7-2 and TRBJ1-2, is GAGVSQSPSNKVTEKGKDVELRCDPISGHTALYWYRQSLGQGLEFLIYFQGNSAPDKSGLPSDRFSAERTGGSVSTLTIQRTQQEDSAVYLCASSTTGGVDGYTFGSGTRLTVV.

CDR3 protein: CASSWVYTGELFF. CDR3 nucleotide sequence: TGTGCCAGCAGTTGGGTCTACACCGGGGAGCTGTTTTTT. The rearrangement joins TRBV6-6 to TRBJ2-2; D unclear. Trimming took off 4 bases at V and 3 bases at J, with 6 bases between the two ends. From germline, CDR1 is MNHNY and CDR2 SVGAGI (reference sequence). CDR3 length equals 13 residues.

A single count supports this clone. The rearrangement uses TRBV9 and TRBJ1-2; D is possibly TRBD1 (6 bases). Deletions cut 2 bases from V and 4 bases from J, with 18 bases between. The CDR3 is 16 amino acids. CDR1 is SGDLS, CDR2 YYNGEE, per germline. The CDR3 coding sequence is TGTGCCAGCAGCGTCCTCTCACAGGGACCGTCCTATGGCTACACCTTC. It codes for CASSVLSQGPSYGYTF.

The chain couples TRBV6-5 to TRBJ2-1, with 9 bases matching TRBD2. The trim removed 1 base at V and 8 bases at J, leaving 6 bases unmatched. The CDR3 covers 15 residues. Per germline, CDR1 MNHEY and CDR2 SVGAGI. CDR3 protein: CASSYFASGDYEQFF. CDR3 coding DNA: TGTGCCAGCAGTTACTTTGCTAGCGGGGATTATGAGCAGTTCTTC.

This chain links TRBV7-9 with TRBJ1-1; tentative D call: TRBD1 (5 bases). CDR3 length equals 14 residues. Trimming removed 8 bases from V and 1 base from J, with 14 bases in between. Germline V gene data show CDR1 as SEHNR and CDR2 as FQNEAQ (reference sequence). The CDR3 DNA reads TGTGCCAGCGCTATATGGGACCGGAACACTGAAGCTTTCTTT. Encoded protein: CASAIWDRNTEAFF.

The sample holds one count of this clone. CDR3 nucleotides: TGTGCCAGCAGCGACAGGGTAAACTATGGCTACACCTTC. This gives the protein CASSDRVNYGYTF. V gene TRBV6-5 combines with J gene TRBJ1-2, with TRBD1 matching 7 bases. J was trimmed by 2 bases and V by 6 bases; bases with no gene match: 3. Germline V gives CDR1 MNHEY, CDR2 SVGAGI. The length of the CDR3 is 13 residues.

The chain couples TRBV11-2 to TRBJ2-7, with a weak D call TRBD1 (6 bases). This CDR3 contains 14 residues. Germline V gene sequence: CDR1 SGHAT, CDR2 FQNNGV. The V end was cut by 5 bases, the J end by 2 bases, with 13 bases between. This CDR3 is CASSHGTPTYEQYF. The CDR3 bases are TGTGCCAGCAGCCACGGGACACCCACCTACGAGCAGTACTTC.

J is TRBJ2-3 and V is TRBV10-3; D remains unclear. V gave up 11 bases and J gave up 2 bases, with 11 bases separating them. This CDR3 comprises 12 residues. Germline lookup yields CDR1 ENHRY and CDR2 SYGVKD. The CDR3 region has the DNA TGTGCCGTGGGAACATCCACAGATACGCAGTATTTT. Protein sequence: CAVGTSTDTQYF.

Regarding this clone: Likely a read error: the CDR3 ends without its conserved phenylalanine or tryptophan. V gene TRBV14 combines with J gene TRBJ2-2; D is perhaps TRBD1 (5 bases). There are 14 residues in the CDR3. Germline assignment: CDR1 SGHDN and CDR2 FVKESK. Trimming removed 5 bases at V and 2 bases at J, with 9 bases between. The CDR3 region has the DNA TGTGCCAGCAGCACCGACAGCAACACCGGGGAGCTGTTTCTT. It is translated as CASSTDSNTGELFL.

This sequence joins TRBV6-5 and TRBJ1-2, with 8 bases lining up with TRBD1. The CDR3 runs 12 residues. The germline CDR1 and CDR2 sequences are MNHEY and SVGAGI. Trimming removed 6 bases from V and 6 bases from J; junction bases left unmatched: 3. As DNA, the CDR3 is TGTGCCAGCAGCCCAGGGGGCCATGGCTACACCTTC. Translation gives CASSPGGHGYTF.

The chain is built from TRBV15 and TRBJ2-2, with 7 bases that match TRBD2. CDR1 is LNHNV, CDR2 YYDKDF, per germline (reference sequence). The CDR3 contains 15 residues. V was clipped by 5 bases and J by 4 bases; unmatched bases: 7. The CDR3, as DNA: TGTGCCACCAGCTCAAGGACTAGTGCCACCGGGGAGCTGTTTTTT. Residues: CATSSRTSATGELFF. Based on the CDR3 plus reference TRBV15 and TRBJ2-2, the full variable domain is DAMVIQNPRYQVTQFGKPVTLSCSQTLNHNVMYWYQQKSSQAPKLLFHYYDKDFNNEADTPDNFQSRRPNTSFCFLDIRSPGLGDTAMYLCATSSRTSATGELFFGEGSRLTVL.

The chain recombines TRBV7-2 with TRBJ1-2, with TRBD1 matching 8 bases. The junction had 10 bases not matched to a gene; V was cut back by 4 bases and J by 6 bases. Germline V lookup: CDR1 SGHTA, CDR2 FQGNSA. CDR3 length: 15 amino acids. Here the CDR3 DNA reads TGTGCCAGCAGCTCTTCCGACAGGGGCGCCGATGGCTACACCTTC. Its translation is CASSSSDRGADGYTF. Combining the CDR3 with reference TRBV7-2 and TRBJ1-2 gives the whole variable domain GAGVSQSPSNKVTEKGKDVELRCDPISGHTALYWYRQSLGQGLEFLIYFQGNSAPDKSGLPSDRFSAERTGGSVSTLTIQRTQQEDSAVYLCASSSSDRGADGYTFGSGTRLTVV.

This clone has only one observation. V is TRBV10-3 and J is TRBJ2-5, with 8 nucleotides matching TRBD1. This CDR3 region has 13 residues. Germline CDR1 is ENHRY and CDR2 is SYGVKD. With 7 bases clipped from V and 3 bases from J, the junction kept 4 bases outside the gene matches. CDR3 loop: CAITPGQEETQYF. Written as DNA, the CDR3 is TGTGCCATCACCCCGGGACAGGAAGAGACCCAGTACTTC.

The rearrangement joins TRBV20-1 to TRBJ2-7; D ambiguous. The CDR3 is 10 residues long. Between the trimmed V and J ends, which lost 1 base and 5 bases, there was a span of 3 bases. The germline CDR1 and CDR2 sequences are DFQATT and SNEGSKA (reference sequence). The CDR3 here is CSARGNEQYF. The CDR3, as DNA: TGCAGTGCTAGAGGGAACGAGCAGTACTTC.

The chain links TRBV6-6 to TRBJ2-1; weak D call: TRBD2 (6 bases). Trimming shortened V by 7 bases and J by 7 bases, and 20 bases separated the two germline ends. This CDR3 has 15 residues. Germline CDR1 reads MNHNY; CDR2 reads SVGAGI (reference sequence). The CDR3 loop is CASTRGTAPTNEQFF. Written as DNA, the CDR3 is TGTGCCAGCACCCGAGGGACTGCTCCTACAAATGAGCAGTTCTTC.

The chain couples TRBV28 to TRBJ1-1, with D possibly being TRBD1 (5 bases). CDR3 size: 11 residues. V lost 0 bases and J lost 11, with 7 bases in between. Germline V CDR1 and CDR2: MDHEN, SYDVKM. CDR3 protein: CASSLWEGAFF. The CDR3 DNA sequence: TGTGCCAGCAGTTTATGGGAGGGGGCTTTCTTT. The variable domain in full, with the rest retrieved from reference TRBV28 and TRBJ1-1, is DVKVTQSSRYLVKRTGEKVFLECVQDMDHENMFWYRQDPGLGLRLIYFSYDVKMKEKGDIPEGYSVSREKKERFSLILESASTNQTSMYLCASSLWEGAFFGQGTRLTVV.

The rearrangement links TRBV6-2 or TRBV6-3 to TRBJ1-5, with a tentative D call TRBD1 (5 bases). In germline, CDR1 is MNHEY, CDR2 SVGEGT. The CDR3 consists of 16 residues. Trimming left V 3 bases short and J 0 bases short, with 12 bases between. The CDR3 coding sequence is TGTGCCAGCAGTTATGGCGGGGCCGATAGCAATCAGCCCCAGCATTTT. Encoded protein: CASSYGGADSNQPQHF.

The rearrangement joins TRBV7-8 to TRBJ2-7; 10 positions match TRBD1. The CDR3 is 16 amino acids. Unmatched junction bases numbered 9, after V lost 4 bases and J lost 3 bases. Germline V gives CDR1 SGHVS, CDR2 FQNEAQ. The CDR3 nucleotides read TGTGCCAGCAGCTCGTGGGGACAGGGGTCGGACTACGAGCAGTACTTC. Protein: CASSSWGQGSDYEQYF.

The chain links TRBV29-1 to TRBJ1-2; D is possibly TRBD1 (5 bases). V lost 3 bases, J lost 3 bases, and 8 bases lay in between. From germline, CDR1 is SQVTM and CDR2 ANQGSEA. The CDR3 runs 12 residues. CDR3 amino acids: CSVERGDYGYTF. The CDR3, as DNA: TGCAGCGTTGAGCGGGGGGACTATGGCTACACCTTC. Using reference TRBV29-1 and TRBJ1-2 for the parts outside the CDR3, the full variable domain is SAVISQKPSRDICQRGTSLTIQCQVDSQVTMMFWYRQQPGQSLTLIATANQGSEATYESGFVIDKFPISRPNLTFSTLTVSNMSPEDSSIYLCSVERGDYGYTFGSGTRLTVV.

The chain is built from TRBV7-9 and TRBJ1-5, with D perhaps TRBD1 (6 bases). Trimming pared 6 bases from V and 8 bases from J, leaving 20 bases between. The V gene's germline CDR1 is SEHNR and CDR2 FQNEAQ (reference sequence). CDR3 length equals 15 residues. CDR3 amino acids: CASSPEGGRPEPQHF. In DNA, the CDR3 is TGTGCCAGCAGTCCAGAGGGGGGGCGCCCGGAGCCCCAGCATTTT.

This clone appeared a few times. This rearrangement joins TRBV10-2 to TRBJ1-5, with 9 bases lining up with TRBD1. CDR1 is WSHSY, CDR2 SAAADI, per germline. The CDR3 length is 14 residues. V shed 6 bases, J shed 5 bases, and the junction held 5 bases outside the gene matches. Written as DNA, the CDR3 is TGCGCCAGCAGGGGACAGGGCAATCATCAGCCCCAGCATTTT. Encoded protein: CASRGQGNHQPQHF.

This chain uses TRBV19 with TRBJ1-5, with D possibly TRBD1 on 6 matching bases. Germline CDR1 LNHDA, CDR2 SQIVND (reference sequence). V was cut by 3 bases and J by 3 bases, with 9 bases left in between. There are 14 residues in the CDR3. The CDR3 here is CASSIGGPNQPQHF. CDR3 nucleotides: TGTGCCAGTAGTATCGGGGGCCCCAATCAGCCCCAGCATTTT.

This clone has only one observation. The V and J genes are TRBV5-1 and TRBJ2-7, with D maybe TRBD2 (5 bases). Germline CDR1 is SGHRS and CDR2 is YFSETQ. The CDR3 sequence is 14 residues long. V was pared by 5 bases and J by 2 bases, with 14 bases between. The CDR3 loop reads CASSEGSAAYEQYF. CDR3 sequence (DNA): TGCGCCAGCAGTGAGGGCAGTGCCGCCTACGAGCAGTACTTC.